This TCR beta chain was profiled in a study of PD-1 blockade in classical Hodgkin lymphoma. Findings and caveats of the study: Lower baseline TCR diversity was reported for newly diagnosed patients than for healthy donors. Whoever responded completely had baseline diversity much like that seen in newly diagnosed patients.

All patients relapsed after autologous stem cell transplantation, and brentuximab vedotin exposure varied. Complete response, partial response or progressive disease was each patient's best response. Method: immunoSEQ multiplex PCR; TCRdb's copy keeps in-frame clones and lacks some. This table holds roughly 35,000 clones, 80% to 90% found once. In regard to this clone: The antigen is not known.

The CDR3 totals 14 residues. The germline gives CDR1 MGHRA, CDR2 YSYEKL. The V end was cut by 0 bases, the J end by 4 bases, with 9 bases between. The chain employs TRBV4-1 and TRBJ2-5, with D maybe TRBD1 (5 bases). This TCR was recovered from a human donor with classical Hodgkin lymphoma. The starting material was peripheral blood mononuclear cells (PBMCs), obtained before the second cycle of nivolumab. Here the CDR3 reads CASSQEDRVETQYF. The CDR3 DNA reads as TGCGCCAGCAGCCAAGAAGACAGAGTAGAGACCCAGTACTTC.